Below, 4 T cell receptor beta chains from the same sample are listed, as sequenced in a study of identifying expanded T cells in peripheral blood. Libraries were prepared by immunoSEQ multiplex PCR; TCRdb keeps only in-frame clonotypes and omits some of them. The sample holds around 130,000 clones, approximately 86% seen once. Sequenced sample: blood. All receptors derive from a person between 18 and 75 years old in good health.

The J gene is TRBJ2-1, the V gene TRBV27, with 9 bases that match TRBD1. The ends lost 2 bases at V and 3 bases at J; junction bases unmatched: 2. CDR1 MNHEY and CDR2 SMNVEV come from the germline V gene (reference sequence). The CDR3 loop spans 15 amino acids. The CDR3 reads CASSLETGGYNEQFF. The CDR3 DNA reads as TGTGCCAGCAGTTTAGAGACAGGGGGCTACAATGAGCAGTTCTTC.

This rearrangement joins TRBV27 to TRBJ2-1; TRBD2 matches at 8 bases. Germline-derived CDR1 and CDR2 are MNHEY and SMNVEV (reference sequence). Trimming removed 7 bases from V and 4 bases from J; junction bases left unmatched: 6. The CDR3 covers 14 residues. CDR3 in amino acids: CASTGGGRYNEQFF. Here the CDR3 DNA reads TGTGCCAGCACCGGGGGGGGGCGATACAATGAGCAGTTCTTC.

This rearrangement joins TRBV5-6 to TRBJ1-1; unclear D gene. Trimming removed 4 bases at V and 3 bases at J, with 7 bases between. CDR1 and CDR2 (germline): SGHDT, YYEEEE. The CDR3 consists of 12 residues. The CDR3 spells CASSRVDTEAFF. CDR3 coding DNA: TGTGCCAGCAGCAGGGTTGACACTGAAGCTTTCTTT.

This chain connects TRBV18 to TRBJ2-3, with TRBD2 matching over 7 bases. J lost 14 bases, V lost 3 bases, and 14 bases had no gene match. The CDR3 is 14 amino acids. CDR1 is KGHSH and CDR2 is LQKENI in the germline V gene. This CDR3 reads CASSPGGTTSRRYF. In nucleotides, the CDR3 is TGTGCCAGCTCACCTGGAGGTACGACTAGCAGGAGGTATTTT.